This T cell receptor beta chain stems from a study of T cell responses to AZD1222 COVID-19 vaccine. Study as a whole: Some second doses came at about 4 weeks and others at about 12 weeks; these were pooled.

Germline V gene lookup returns CDR1 MGHRA and CDR2 YSYEKL. Losses at the gene ends were 1 base for V and 5 bases for J; bases not matched to a gene: 11. The CDR3 extends over 17 amino acids. This clone has just one count. Antigen specificity is unknown. Assay used: immunoSEQ multiplex PCR; TCRdb lists only in-frame clones, some missing. The top ten clones hold 2.5% to 3% of a sample with 120,000 or so clones, roughly 91% of them seen once. Points from the study as a whole: At baseline, just five to seven AZD1222 recipients tested seropositive.

The chain combines TRBV4-1 with TRBJ2-7; TRBD2 matches 10 bases. This TCR came from an adult in good health. The specimen was peripheral blood, collected on day 0 of AZD1222 vaccination. CDR3 sequence (DNA): TGCGCCAGCAGCCAAGTGTTAATAGCGGGAGGTAAACACGAGCAGTACTTC. Amino acids: CASSQVLIAGGKHEQYF.